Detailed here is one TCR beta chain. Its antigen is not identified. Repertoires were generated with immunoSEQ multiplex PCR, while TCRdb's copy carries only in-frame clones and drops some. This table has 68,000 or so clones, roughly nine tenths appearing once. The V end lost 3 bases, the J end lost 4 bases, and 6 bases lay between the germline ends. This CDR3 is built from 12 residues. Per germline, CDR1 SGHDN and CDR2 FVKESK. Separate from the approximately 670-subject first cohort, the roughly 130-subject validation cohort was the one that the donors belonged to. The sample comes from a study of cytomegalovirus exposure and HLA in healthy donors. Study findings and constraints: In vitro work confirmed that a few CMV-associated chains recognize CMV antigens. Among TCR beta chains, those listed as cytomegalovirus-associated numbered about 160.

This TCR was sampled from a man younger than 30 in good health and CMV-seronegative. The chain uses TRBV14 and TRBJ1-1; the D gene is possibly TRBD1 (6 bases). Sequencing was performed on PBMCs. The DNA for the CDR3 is TGTGCCAGCAGCCAGGACAGCACTGAAGCTTTCTTT. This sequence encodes CASSQDSTEAFF.